These 32 T cell receptor beta chains were all obtained from the same sample, sequenced in a study of tumor-infiltrating lymphocytes in primary liver carcinoma. Researchers drew blood RNA from unsorted whole blood and extracted germline DNA as well. Using a constant-region primer together with ProtoScript II reverse transcriptase, TCR beta cDNA was made from about 500 ng of total RNA. Slightly modified ARM-PCR served as the procedure for the TCR beta libraries. These libraries came from three rounds of nested multiplex PCR. TRBV1-TRBV30 forward primers paired with a C-beta reverse primer drove the first two PCR rounds, roughly 10 cycles each. MiXCR, applied by TCRdb to the multiplex PCR reads, yields one record per CDR3 protein. The sample holds fewer than 400,000 distinct CDR3 sequences; less than 75% are singletons and the top ten take 9% to 10%. The sequenced material came from peripheral blood. The receptors here all came from a man between 40 and 49 years old with primary liver carcinoma and hepatitis B virus infection.

As for this clonotype: One base away lies a much larger clone, so this may be a sequencing read error. CDR3 in amino acids: CASRSGTGTQYF. In nucleotides, the CDR3 is TGTGCCAGCAGATCGGGGACAGGCACGCAGTATTTT. V usage is TRBV6-1 and J usage is TRBJ2-3, with 8 bases identical to TRBD1. Germline assignment: CDR1 MNHNS and CDR2 SASEGT. The CDR3 covers 12 residues. V gave up 6 bases and J gave up 9 bases; unmatched junction bases: 5.

The chain uses TRBV30 and TRBJ1-2, with TRBD1 as a possible D gene (5 bases). CDR1 and CDR2 from the germline V gene are GTSNPN and SVGIG (reference sequence). This CDR3 has 13 amino acids. Trimming cost V 1 base and J 5 bases, with 11 bases left between them. CDR3 bases: TGTGCCTGGAGTGCGGACACGAAATATGGCTACACCTTC. Translating it yields CAWSADTKYGYTF.

This clonotype turned up a few times. The rearrangement joins TRBV6-4 to TRBJ2-3, with 8 positions matching TRBD2. CDR1 is MRHNA and CDR2 is SNTAGT in the germline V gene. Trimming removed 3 bases from V and 1 base from J; junction bases left unmatched: 0. CDR3 length equals 14 residues. The CDR3 spells CASSEAGGTDTQYF. The CDR3 coding sequence is TGTGCCAGCAGTGAAGCGGGAGGCACAGATACGCAGTATTTT.

Remarks on this clonotype: A much bigger clone sits one base away, suggesting this may be a read error. V and J are TRBV4-1 and TRBJ2-2; D gene uncertain. CDR1 and CDR2 (germline): MGHRA, YSYEKL. The CDR3 totals 16 residues. V lost 2 bases and J 7 bases, leaving 17 bases between the germline ends. The CDR3 spells CASSQTPRVRGGELFF. Written as DNA, the CDR3 is TGCGCCAGCAGCCAAACGCCTAGGGTGAGAGGCGGGGAGCTGTTTTTT.

The V and J genes are TRBV30 and TRBJ1-2; tentative D call: TRBD1 (5 bases). The CDR3 covers 10 residues. CDR1 is GTSNPN, CDR2 SVGIG, per germline (reference sequence). Trimming cost V 8 bases and J 8 bases, with 12 bases left between them. This CDR3 reads CAGRVDGYTF. For the CDR3, the DNA is TGTGCCGGCAGGGTGGACGGCTACACCTTC.

To note about this clonotype: The junction and the germline gene differ at one end; a read error may be behind it. V and J are TRBV11-1 and TRBJ1-1, with D unclear. CDR1 and CDR2 from the germline V gene are SGHAT and FQDESV (reference sequence). CDR3 size: 12 residues. CDR3 in amino acids: CVSSSQNTEAFF. In DNA form, the CDR3 reads TGTGTCAGCAGCTCACAGAACACTGAAGCTTTCTTT.

On this clonotype: The junction differs from germline at one of its ends, possibly a read error. The rearrangement joins TRBV7-9 to TRBJ2-2; D might be TRBD2 (5 bases). The CDR3 totals 13 residues. The germline V gene has CDR1 SEHNR and CDR2 FQNEAQ (reference sequence). In DNA form, the CDR3 reads TGTGCCAGCAGCTTAATGTTGACCGGGAAGCTGTTTTTT. This encodes CASSLMLTGKLFF.

Turning to this clonotype: At one boundary the junction diverges from the germline segment, which might be a read error. This chain uses TRBV6-1 with TRBJ1-5, with a tentative D call TRBD1 (5 bases). This CDR3 comprises 13 residues. Germline assignment: CDR1 MNHNS and CDR2 SASEGT. Written as DNA, the CDR3 is TGTGCCAACCGCAAAGAGGGGAGTCAGCCCCGGCATTTT. It yields the protein CANRKEGSQPRHF.

A remark on this clonotype: Given a much more abundant clone one base away, this may be a read error. V usage is TRBV10-3 and J usage is TRBJ2-5; D unclear. The CDR3 is 12 residues long. The germline gives CDR1 ENHRY, CDR2 SYGVKD. The CDR3 DNA follows: TGTGCCATCAGTGAGACGTCGGAGACCCACTACTTC. Translating it yields CAISETSETHYF.

Points on this clonotype: This may stem from a read error, because a much larger clone lies one nucleotide away. DNA of the CDR3: TGTGTCAGCAGGGGACCGGGGACCCCAAATGGCTACACCTTC. Residues: CVSRGPGTPNGYTF. V is TRBV6-1 and J is TRBJ1-2; TRBD1 might be the D (6 bases). Germline CDR1 MNHNS, CDR2 SASEGT. This CDR3 contains 14 residues.

Comment on this clonotype: A much bigger clone sits one base away, suggesting this may be a read error. The CDR3: CANRGTRQGSPEAFF. For the CDR3, the DNA is TGCGCCAACAGGGGTACAAGACAGGGAAGCCCTGAAGCTTTCTTT. The chain uses TRBV4-3 and TRBJ1-1; 7 bases line up with TRBD1. The CDR3 covers 15 residues. V dropped 10 bases and J dropped 6; count of bases not matched to a gene: 17. CDR1 LGHNA and CDR2 YSLEER come from the germline V gene.

This clonotype was counted only a few times. The chain uses TRBV25-1 and TRBJ1-5; the D is unclear. Germline V gives CDR1 MGHDK, CDR2 SYGVNS. The length of the CDR3 is 15 residues. The V and J ends lost 4 bases and 4 bases respectively, with 14 bases between them. DNA of the CDR3: TGTGCCAGCAGTGTTAGCCCGCCGCCTAATCAGCCCCAGCATTTT. Translating gives CASSVSPPPNQPQHF.

This clonotype was seen ten or more times. The chain couples TRBV6-5 to TRBJ1-2; 7 positions agree with TRBD1. This CDR3 has 13 amino acids. CDR1 and CDR2 from the germline V gene are MNHEY and SVGAGI. Germline trimming cut 7 bases from V and 6 bases from J; bases unmatched to any gene: 8. Written as DNA, the CDR3 is TGTGCCAGCACCTGGGGACAGTCAAATGGCTACACCTTC. Its protein is CASTWGQSNGYTF.

About this clonotype: A read error is possible here, since a much larger clone lies one base away. The chain combines TRBV11-2 with TRBJ1-4, with a tentative D call TRBD1 (5 bases). The CDR3 consists of 15 residues. CDR1 SGHAT and CDR2 FQNNGV come from the germline V gene. CDR3 amino acids: CAISLVGTVNEKLFF. The CDR3 DNA is TGTGCCATCAGCTTAGTTGGGACCGTCAATGAAAAACTGTTTTTT.

The chain recombines TRBV12-3 or TRBV12-4 with TRBJ2-3, with 8 bases lining up with TRBD2. This CDR3 comprises 16 residues. For the CDR3, the DNA is TGTGTCAACAGTCTGGGACTAGGGGGGCCCACAGATACGCAGTATTTT. Residues: CVNSLGLGGPTDTQYF.

A note on this clonotype: A read error is possible here, since a much larger clone lies one base away. The chain links TRBV12-3 or TRBV12-4 to TRBJ1-6, with unresolved D. The length of the CDR3 is 12 residues. This CDR3 is CASSFVNPPLHF. The CDR3 DNA sequence: TGTGCCAGCAGTTTCGTTAATCCACCCCTCCACTTT.

Remarks on this clonotype: It may be a read error: a sequence one base away is much more abundant. The V and J genes are TRBV12-3 or TRBV12-4 and TRBJ2-1, with 8 positions matching TRBD2. J lost 10 bases, V lost 5 bases, and 13 bases had no gene match. The CDR3 is 15 residues long. CDR3 amino acids: CASSPGLEGGWEQFF. In DNA, the CDR3 is TGTGCCAGCAGTCCGGGACTAGAGGGAGGATGGGAGCAGTTCTTC.

The chain is built from TRBV11-3 and TRBJ2-3, with D unclear. CDR3 length equals 16 residues. Germline V CDR1 and CDR2: SGHNT, YENEEA. V was shortened by 5 bases and J by 0 bases, with 15 bases between the two germline ends. The CDR3 spells CASSPAEVTSTDTQYF. The CDR3 DNA is TGTGCCAGCAGCCCGGCCGAGGTGACTAGCACAGATACGCAGTATTTT. The full variable domain, with the rest looked up from reference TRBV11-3 and TRBJ2-3, is EAGVVQSPRYKIIEKKQPVAFWCNPISGHNTLYWYLQNLGQGPELLIRYENEEAVDDSQLPKDRFSAERLKGVDSTLKIQPAELGDSAVYLCASSPAEVTSTDTQYFGPGTRLTVL.

Concerning this clonotype: A read error may explain this, as a much larger clone is one base away. The genes are TRBV4-2 and TRBJ1-2; D might be TRBD1 (5 bases). CDR3 length: 16 residues. In germline, CDR1 is LGHNA, CDR2 YNFKEQ. V lost 4 bases and J lost 2, with 17 bases in between. CDR3 loop: CASSLDGGDRNYGYTF. In DNA, the CDR3 is TGTGCCAGCAGCCTAGATGGGGGGGACCGGAACTATGGCTACACCTTC.

This clonotype showed up just a few times. CDR3 in amino acids: CASSAQQGAGNQPQHF. The CDR3 DNA is TGTGCCAGCAGTGCCCAACAGGGGGCTGGCAATCAGCCCCAGCATTTT. The chain links TRBV28 to TRBJ1-5, with 9 bases lining up with TRBD1. The CDR3 loop spans 16 amino acids. The germline gives CDR1 MDHEN, CDR2 SYDVKM. Germline trimming cut 5 bases from V and 2 bases from J; bases unmatched to any gene: 7.

This clonotype was counted at least ten times. The rearrangement links TRBV6-2 or TRBV6-3 to TRBJ2-3; 12 nucleotides match TRBD2. V lost 2 bases to trimming and J lost 2 bases; unmatched junction nucleotides: 5. There are 17 residues in the CDR3. Germline V gene data show CDR1 as MNHEY and CDR2 as SVGEGT. The CDR3 bases are TGTGCCAGCAGTTACAGGACTAGCGGGGAGCCCACAGATACGCAGTATTTT. Translated, it gives CASSYRTSGEPTDTQYF.

This clonotype appeared once. In this CDR3 the conserved last residue, phenylalanine or tryptophan, is missing, so a read error is likely. The DNA is left out, because the CDR3 cannot be placed on it with certainty; the CDR3 is given as TCRdb lists it. The chain links TRBV12-3 or TRBV12-4 to TRBJ2-7; TRBD1 is the table's D call, not checked against the DNA. The CDR3 spans 15 residues, counting both ends. The CDR3 sequence is CASSSGGQGVYELYI.

This clonotype was observed a single time. Compared with germline, one end of the junction differs, possibly owing to a read error. The rearrangement joins TRBV6-1 to TRBJ1-5; D uncertain. Germline V gives CDR1 MNHNS, CDR2 SASEGT. The CDR3 totals 13 residues. The CDR3 here is CASRGVSNQPQHF. CDR3 in DNA: TGTGCCAGCAGAGGAGTTAGCAATCAGCCTCAGCATTTT.

In its sample, this clonotype was seen a few times. The chain carries TRBV24-1 and TRBJ2-3, with 7 bases lining up with TRBD2. This CDR3 is 16 amino acids long. Trimming removed 1 base from V and 2 bases from J; junction bases left unmatched: 5. CDR1 is KGHDR and CDR2 is SFDVKD in the germline V gene. CDR3 amino acids: CATSDFASGFTDTQYF. CDR3 nucleotides: TGTGCCACCAGTGATTTTGCTAGCGGTTTCACAGATACGCAGTATTTT.

Remarks on this clonotype: Given a much more abundant clone one base away, this may be a read error. The chain has TRBV29-1 and TRBJ2-7; 8 nucleotides match TRBD1. This CDR3 has 13 residues. Per germline, CDR1 SQVTM and CDR2 ANQGSEA. Trimming took 1 base from V and 5 from J; bases not matched to a gene: 4. CDR3 nucleotide sequence: TGCAGCGTTGAAGGACAGGGGCTCGACGAGCAGTACTTC. Translated, it gives CSVEGQGLDEQYF.

Turning to this clonotype: This may stem from a read error, because a much larger clone lies one nucleotide away. The CDR3 end shows no conserved phenylalanine or tryptophan, and so a read error is likely. The chain combines TRBV6-6 with TRBJ1-1, with 7 bases identical to TRBD1. CDR1 MNHNY and CDR2 SVGAGI come from the germline V gene (reference sequence). This CDR3 contains 13 residues. Germline trimming cut 6 bases from V and 7 bases from J; bases unmatched to any gene: 8. The CDR3 spells CASSLTGSDEAFL. The CDR3 nucleotides are TGTGCCAGCAGCCTGACAGGGTCGGATGAAGCTTTCCTT.

This clonotype was found a few times. V and J are TRBV7-9 and TRBJ2-4; the match to TRBD1 covers 10 bases. CDR3 length equals 17 residues. CDR1 is SEHNR, CDR2 FQNEAQ, per germline (reference sequence). J gave up 8 bases and V 5 bases, and 15 bases lay outside the gene matches. The CDR3 sequence: CASSTTTPGTGVDIQYF. As DNA, the CDR3 is TGTGCCAGCAGCACAACGACCCCCGGGACAGGGGTTGACATTCAGTACTTC. The whole variable domain, filled in from reference TRBV7-9 and TRBJ2-4, reads DTGVSQNPRHKITKRGQNVTFRCDPISEHNRLYWYRQTLGQGPEFLTYFQNEAQLEKSRLLSDRFSAERPKGSFSTLEIQRTEQGDSAMYLCASSTTTPGTGVDIQYFGAGTRLSVL.

The chain is built from TRBV15 and TRBJ1-5; D is unresolved. The germline V gene has CDR1 LNHNV and CDR2 YYDKDF (reference sequence). V was cut by 0 bases and J by 5 bases, with 5 bases left in between. The CDR3 has 13 residues. CDR3 region: CATSREADQPQHF. CDR3 bases: TGTGCCACCAGCAGAGAGGCGGATCAGCCCCAGCATTTT.

Comments on this clonotype: At one boundary the junction diverges from the germline segment, which might be a read error. This chain joins TRBV5-4 and TRBJ1-2, with no clear D. Germline lookup yields CDR1 SGHNT and CDR2 YYREEE (reference sequence). The CDR3 runs to 15 residues. The CDR3 loop reads CDSSLAAGSDYGYTF. CDR3 coding DNA: TGTGACAGCAGCTTGGCCGCGGGGTCGGACTATGGCTACACCTTC.

The V call is TRBV19, the J call TRBJ1-4; D gene uncertain. Germline values: CDR1 LNHDA, CDR2 SQIVND (reference sequence). The CDR3 loop spans 15 amino acids. Trimming cost V 3 bases and J 0 bases, with 8 bases left between them. This chain's CDR3 is CASSILTATNEKLFF. In nucleotides, the CDR3 is TGTGCCAGTAGTATCCTTACTGCAACTAATGAAAAACTGTTTTTT. Using reference TRBV19 and TRBJ1-4 for the parts outside the CDR3, the full variable domain is DGGITQSPKYLFRKEGQNVTLSCEQNLNHDAMYWYRQDPGQGLRLIYYSQIVNDFQKGDIAEGYSVSREKKESFPLTVTSAQKNPTAFYLCASSILTATNEKLFFGSGTQLSVL.

This clonotype was counted ten times or more. CDR3 sequence: CASSLPGEWNEQFF. CDR3 bases: TGTGCCAGCAGCTTGCCGGGGGAGTGGAATGAGCAGTTCTTC. The chain couples TRBV5-4 to TRBJ2-1, with D perhaps matching TRBD2 (6 bases). The CDR3 sequence is 14 residues long. Germline V gene data show CDR1 as SGHNT and CDR2 as YYREEE (reference sequence). Trimming stripped 1 base from V and 7 bases from J, with 12 bases between.

This clonotype was seen many times. This CDR3 reads CASSPRLNEQFF. CDR3 nucleotides: TGTGCCAGCAGTCCCCGACTTAATGAGCAGTTCTTC. The chain is built from TRBV12-3 or TRBV12-4 and TRBJ2-1, with no clear D. This CDR3 has 12 amino acids. Trimming shortened V by 5 bases and J by 7 bases, and 9 bases separated the two germline ends.